The 9 T cell receptor beta chains below all came from one sample that was sequenced in a study of early T cells in non-severe SARS-CoV-2 infection. TCRdb processed the 5' RACE reads anew with MiXCR; each CDR3 protein has one entry. The sample consists of tens of thousands of distinct CDR3 sequences, 12% of them appearing once. Sequenced: whole blood. The origin of the receptors is an adult who was a healthcare worker with PCR-confirmed SARS-CoV-2 infection or an uninfected control (not recorded which).

This clonotype was recorded at least ten times. This chain links TRBV7-3 with TRBJ2-1, with 8 bases fitting TRBD1. V was clipped by 4 bases and J by 4 bases; unmatched bases: 0. The CDR3 consists of 13 residues. Germline V CDR1 and CDR2: SGHTA, FQGTGA. The CDR3 loop reads CASSWTGYNEQFF. The CDR3, as DNA: TGTGCCAGCAGCTGGACAGGGTACAATGAGCAGTTCTTC. The variable domain in full, completed from reference TRBV7-3 and TRBJ2-1, reads GAGVSQTPSNKVTEKGKYVELRCDPISGHTALYWYRQSLGQGPEFLIYFQGTGAADDSGLPNDRFFAVRPEGSVSTLKIQRTERGDSAVYLCASSWTGYNEQFFGPGTRLTVL.

This clonotype was observed a handful of times. One end of the junction is discordant with germline, which a read error may explain. V is TRBV29-1 and J is TRBJ2-3, with D possibly being TRBD1 (6 bases). The CDR3 loop spans 15 amino acids. The germline V gene encodes CDR1 SQVTM and CDR2 ANQGSEA. The CDR3, as DNA: TGCAGCGTCGAAGGGGGATCTCGATCCACAGATACGCAGTATTTT. It translates to CSVEGGSRSTDTQYF.

This clonotype was picked up many times. This chain connects TRBV6-6 to TRBJ2-5, with TRBD2 matching 12 bases. The CDR3 sequence is 17 residues long. Germline trimming cut 2 bases from V and 4 bases from J; bases unmatched to any gene: 8. The germline V gene has CDR1 MNHNY and CDR2 SVGAGI (reference sequence). Written as DNA, the CDR3 is TGTGCCAGCAGTTACCTAGCGGGGGGGCCGAATAGAGAGACCCAGTACTTC. This gives the protein CASSYLAGGPNRETQYF.

Details on this clonotype: Being one base from a much bigger clone, this may be a read error. CDR3 sequence: CGSSLENTEAFF. CDR3 DNA sequence: TGTGGCAGCAGCTTAGAGAACACTGAAGCTTTCTTT. V and J are TRBV7-9 and TRBJ1-1, with D unclear. The CDR3 totals 12 residues. The germline CDR1 and CDR2 sequences are SEHNR and FQNEAQ (reference sequence).

There are a few counts of this clonotype. The V gene is TRBV4-2, the J gene TRBJ2-7, with a tentative D call TRBD1 (6 bases). V gave up 4 bases and J gave up 3 bases, with 13 bases separating them. This CDR3 contains 14 residues. Germline CDR1 is LGHNA and CDR2 is YNFKEQ. The CDR3 DNA is TGTGCCAGCAGCCCATCACAGGGTTTCTACGAGCAGTACTTC. It is translated as CASSPSQGFYEQYF.

This clonotype was counted at least ten times. The chain is built from TRBV12-3 or TRBV12-4 and TRBJ1-5; possibly TRBD1 for D (5 bases). Trimming removed 4 bases from V and 0 bases from J, with 7 bases in between. This CDR3 contains 14 residues. CDR3 coding DNA: TGTGCCAGCAGTTGGACAAGTAGCAATCAGCCCCAGCATTTT. Translated: CASSWTSSNQPQHF.

This chain links TRBV6-5 with TRBJ2-2, with 8 bases matching TRBD2. This CDR3 region has 15 residues. CDR1 MNHEY and CDR2 SVGAGI come from the germline V gene. Trimming cost V 5 bases and J 6 bases; bases outside gene matches: 8. The CDR3 bases are TGTGCCAGCAGTAAACCGGGACTAGGATCCGGGGAGCTGTTTTTT. This sequence encodes CASSKPGLGSGELFF.

This clonotype was seen a handful of times. The chain combines TRBV7-2 with TRBJ2-7, with 9 bases aligning to TRBD2. Germline-derived CDR1 and CDR2 are SGHTA and FQGNSA. J lost 3 bases, V lost 5 bases, and 5 bases had no gene match. The CDR3 has 14 residues. Here the CDR3 DNA reads TGTGCCAGCAGCACAGGGACTAGCCTCTACGAGCAGTACTTC. Translated: CASSTGTSLYEQYF.

This chain uses TRBV18 with TRBJ2-7, with TRBD1 matching over 9 bases. The CDR3 consists of 13 residues. V shed 6 bases, J shed 2 bases, and the junction held 2 bases outside the gene matches. From germline, CDR1 is KGHSH and CDR2 LQKENI. The CDR3: CASSWDRAYEQYF. The CDR3 bases are TGTGCCAGCTCTTGGGACAGGGCCTACGAGCAGTACTTC.